The clone carrying this T cell receptor (beta chain) is a singleton in its sample. Its antigen is not known. Losses at the gene ends were 2 bases for V and 3 bases for J; bases not matched to a gene: 7. The germline gives CDR1 SGHNT, CDR2 YYREEE (reference sequence). The CDR3 runs 15 residues. The sample comes from a study of cytomegalovirus exposure and HLA in healthy donors. PCR involved 60 Vbeta and 13 Jbeta primers. Profiling relied on immunoSEQ multiplex PCR, and the TCRdb table lists in-frame clones only, not all of them. The sample records 180,000 or so clones, 60% to 85% being singletons. Study findings and constraints: Donors belonging to an Asian-associated ancestry cluster reportedly showed fewer N-insertions in productive TCRs than the roughly 670-donor mean, according to what a later analysis found.

This receptor was obtained from a female donor in good health and CMV-seronegative. The sequencing sample was made of PBMCs. J is TRBJ2-5 and V is TRBV5-4, with 7 bases fitting TRBD1. This CDR3 is CASSLVRGSEETQYF. The CDR3 nucleotides are TGTGCCAGCAGCTTAGTCAGGGGGAGCGAAGAGACCCAGTACTTC.